This T cell receptor (beta chain) was recorded in a study of long-term antiretroviral therapy in people with HIV. Germline CDR1 is SGHDT and CDR2 is YYEEEE. V was clipped by 4 bases and J by 8 bases; unmatched bases: 6. The CDR3 length is 13 residues. Going into DNA extraction, samples held about 1-11 million cryopreserved PBMC. Running of the v3.0 immunoSEQ assay took place at survey level. Generated by immunoSEQ multiplex PCR, the TCRdb table keeps only in-frame clones and is missing some. Among approximately 24,000 clones, around 80% were seen once, and the ten largest hold roughly 5.8%. Sequencing used unsorted PBMCs, obtained 1.1 years before starting antiretroviral therapy. This clonotype was obtained from a woman in her 30s with HIV. This sequence joins TRBV5-6 and TRBJ1-1; TRBD1 matches at 9 bases. The CDR3 here is CASSHRDRVEAFF. CDR3 bases: TGTGCCAGCAGCCACCGGGACAGGGTGGAAGCTTTCTTT. The variable domain in full, completed from reference TRBV5-6 and TRBJ1-1, reads DAGVTQSPTHLIKTRGQQVTLRCSPKSGHDTVSWYQQALGQGPQFIFQYYEEEERQRGNFPDRFSGHQFPNYSSELNVNALLLGDSALYLCASSHRDRVEAFFGQGTRLTVV.